A single sample gave rise to the 29 T cell receptor beta chains below, sequenced in a study of cytotoxic CD8 clonotypes in ibrutinib-treated CLL (dated by TCRdb to the early 2020s). Library creation used the immunoSEQ multiplex PCR assay. TCRdb provides this immuneACCESS table in a form limited to in-frame rearrangements. Some clones are lacking; in checked studies, under half of them reflect an unresolved V gene, and why the rest are absent is not known. Here the sample has about 76,000 clones; roughly 86% occur a single time. 5.4% of the sample comes from the top ten. Sample: PBMCs, taken before ibrutinib treatment. All receptors derive from a human donor with chronic lymphocytic leukemia.

This clone came up a few times. The chain links TRBV6-6 to TRBJ2-7; D is uncertain. Germline loops: CDR1 MNHNY, CDR2 SVGAGI (reference sequence). The CDR3 has 11 residues. Between the trimmed V and J ends, which lost 4 bases and 6 bases, there was a span of 7 bases. This CDR3 is CASSLRTEQYF. DNA for the CDR3: TGTGCCAGCAGTTTAAGGACCGAGCAGTACTTC.

V usage is TRBV9 and J usage is TRBJ2-7; 9 bases are a match to TRBD2. This CDR3 contains 15 residues. CDR1 SGDLS and CDR2 YYNGEE come from the germline V gene. Trimming removed 3 bases from V and 7 bases from J; junction bases left unmatched: 11. The CDR3 DNA sequence: TGTGCCAGCAGCGGACCGGGACTAGCTATTGGAGAGCAGTACTTC. Amino acids: CASSGPGLAIGEQYF. Supplemented by reference TRBV9 and TRBJ2-7, the full variable domain reads DSGVTQTPKHLITATGQRVTLRCSPRSGDLSVYWYQQSLDQGLQFLIQYYNGEERAKGNILERFSAQQFPDLHSELNLSSLELGDSALYFCASSGPGLAIGEQYFGPGTRLTVT.

The J gene is TRBJ1-1, the V gene TRBV27; D might be TRBD1 (5 bases). The CDR3 is 15 residues long. Germline lookup yields CDR1 MNHEY and CDR2 SMNVEV (reference sequence). The V gene lost 2 bases and the J gene lost 1 base, with 11 bases spanning the gap. The CDR3 region has the DNA TGTGCCAGCAGTTTACTTCCGGGACCGAACACTGAAGCTTTCTTT. This encodes CASSLLPGPNTEAFF.

This CDR3 reads CASTYGPGYNEQFF. CDR3 nucleotide sequence: TGTGCCAGTACCTACGGCCCCGGTTACAATGAGCAGTTCTTC. This chain connects TRBV19 to TRBJ2-1; the D is unclear. The germline gives CDR1 LNHDA, CDR2 SQIVND (reference sequence). The CDR3 contains 14 residues. V lost 7 bases to trimming and J lost 4 bases, with 14 bases between them.

The chain combines TRBV6-5 with TRBJ1-1; D not certain. The CDR3 is 16 residues long. Germline CDR1 MNHEY, CDR2 SVGAGI. V was pared by 4 bases and J by 0 bases, with 15 bases between. Here the CDR3 reads CASSLNWEVVNTEAFF. In DNA, the CDR3 is TGTGCCAGCAGTTTAAATTGGGAGGTGGTGAACACTGAAGCTTTCTTT.

This clone was observed once. This chain joins TRBV7-9 and TRBJ2-4, with D possibly being TRBD1 (6 bases). This CDR3 region has 12 residues. V lost 7 bases and J 5 bases, leaving 9 bases between the germline ends. Germline V lookup: CDR1 SEHNR, CDR2 FQNEAQ (reference sequence). CDR3 nucleotides: TGTGCCAGCAACCGACAGGAAAACATTCAGTACTTC. It translates to CASNRQENIQYF.

The rearrangement joins TRBV11-2 to TRBJ2-7; D not resolved. This CDR3 region has 13 residues. The germline CDR1 and CDR2 sequences are SGHAT and FQNNGV. Trimming left V 3 bases short and J 1 base short, with 7 bases between. CDR3 DNA sequence: TGTGCCAGCAGCTTCGGTTATTCCTACGAGCAGTACTTC. Translated: CASSFGYSYEQYF.

This clone was seen only a few times. The J gene is TRBJ2-1, the V gene TRBV6-1; 8 bases map to TRBD1. Germline V CDR1 and CDR2: MNHNS, SASEGT. With V trimmed by 4 bases and J by 5 bases, 7 bases remained unmatched. The CDR3 sequence is 15 residues long. The CDR3 DNA sequence: TGTGCCAGCAGTGGGGACAGGATAGATGACAATGAGCAGTTCTTC. This sequence encodes CASSGDRIDDNEQFF.

This rearrangement joins TRBV7-2 to TRBJ1-5, with D possibly being TRBD1 (5 bases). V was pared by 1 base and J by 2 bases, with 12 bases between. CDR1 and CDR2 from the germline V gene are SGHTA and FQGNSA. CDR3 length: 16 amino acids. CDR3 nucleotide sequence: TGTGCCAGCAGCTTAGGGGACGGAAGGGGCAATCAGCCCCAGCATTTT. It encodes CASSLGDGRGNQPQHF.

This clone was recorded only once. The gene calls are TRBV7-6 and TRBJ2-2, with D maybe TRBD2 (5 bases). The CDR3 is 13 amino acids. V dropped 5 bases and J dropped 2 bases, with 6 bases sitting between them. From germline, CDR1 is SGHVS and CDR2 FNYEAQ. The DNA of the CDR3 is TGTGCCAGCAGCCGGGGTAACACCGGGGAGCTGTTTTTT. It translates to CASSRGNTGELFF. The entire variable domain, with the rest obtained from reference TRBV7-6 and TRBJ2-2, is as follows: GAGVSQSPRYKVTKRGQDVALRCDPISGHVSLYWYRQALGQGPEFLTYFNYEAQQDKSGLPNDRFSAERPEGSISTLTIQRTEQRDSAMYRCASSRGNTGELFFGEGSRLTVL.

The chain has TRBV28 and TRBJ2-1; possibly TRBD2 for D (5 bases). The CDR3 is made up of 12 amino acids. The V gene lost 3 bases and the J gene lost 9 bases, with 9 bases spanning the gap. In germline, CDR1 is MDHEN, CDR2 SYDVKM. CDR3 sequence reads: CASSLLAGEQFF. In DNA form, the CDR3 reads TGTGCCAGCAGTTTGTTGGCGGGTGAGCAGTTCTTC.

This chain connects TRBV28 to TRBJ2-7; maybe TRBD1 (6 bases). Germline CDR1 and CDR2: MDHEN and SYDVKM. The germline V and J ends were trimmed by 3 bases and 2 bases, with 14 bases remaining between them. CDR3 length: 15 residues. CDR3 sequence (DNA): TGTGCCAGCAGTTTGGCAGGGGCAGAAACCTACGAGCAGTACTTC. Its translation: CASSLAGAETYEQYF. The whole variable domain, remainder taken from reference TRBV28 and TRBJ2-7, is DVKVTQSSRYLVKRTGEKVFLECVQDMDHENMFWYRQDPGLGLRLIYFSYDVKMKEKGDIPEGYSVSREKKERFSLILESASTNQTSMYLCASSLAGAETYEQYFGPGTRLTVT.

The genes are TRBV6-6 and TRBJ1-2; D remains ambiguous. Trimming removed 2 bases from V and 5 bases from J, with 3 bases in between. The germline CDR1 and CDR2 sequences are MNHNY and SVGAGI (reference sequence). CDR3 length: 11 amino acids. CDR3 region: CASSYRYGYTF. The DNA of the CDR3 is TGTGCCAGCAGTTACCGTTATGGCTACACCTTC.

The chain joins TRBV5-6 to TRBJ1-1; 8 bases align to TRBD1. CDR3 length equals 14 residues. Germline CDR1 is SGHDT and CDR2 is YYEEEE. V gave up 2 bases and J gave up 1 base; unmatched junction bases: 1. CDR3 sequence reads: CASSLTGGNTEAFF. CDR3 coding DNA: TGTGCCAGCAGCTTAACAGGGGGGAACACTGAAGCTTTCTTT. The entire variable domain, with the rest obtained from reference TRBV5-6 and TRBJ1-1, is as follows: DAGVTQSPTHLIKTRGQQVTLRCSPKSGHDTVSWYQQALGQGPQFIFQYYEEEERQRGNFPDRFSGHQFPNYSSELNVNALLLGDSALYLCASSLTGGNTEAFFGQGTRLTVV.

In this sample, this clone turned up a few times. The chain uses TRBV6-1 and TRBJ2-7, with TRBD2 matching 7 bases. There are 13 residues in the CDR3. V trimming: 4 bases; J trimming: 3 bases; junction bases outside the gene matches: 3. The germline V gene encodes CDR1 MNHNS and CDR2 SASEGT. Written as DNA, the CDR3 is TGTGCCAGCAGTGGCAGGGACTACTACGAGCAGTACTTC. Amino acids: CASSGRDYYEQYF.

The rearrangement links TRBV15 to TRBJ1-4; no clear D. The V and J ends lost 5 bases and 2 bases respectively, with 12 bases between them. The CDR3 contains 15 residues. Germline CDR1 is LNHNV and CDR2 is YYDKDF (reference sequence). The CDR3 protein is CATSPRAGTNEKLFF. The CDR3 DNA is TGTGCCACCAGCCCCCGGGCCGGGACTAATGAAAAACTGTTTTTT.

This clone was picked up a small number of times. The chain is built from TRBV7-9 and TRBJ2-3; D unresolved. The CDR3 runs 12 residues. The V end was cut by 4 bases, the J end by 4 bases, with 6 bases between. Germline V gene sequence: CDR1 SEHNR, CDR2 FQNEAQ (reference sequence). The CDR3 DNA sequence: TGTGCCAGCAGCTCCGTATCAGATACGCAGTATTTT. Translation gives CASSSVSDTQYF.

V usage is TRBV27 and J usage is TRBJ2-1, with TRBD2 identical over 8 bases. The CDR3 is 16 amino acids. Germline lookup yields CDR1 MNHEY and CDR2 SMNVEV (reference sequence). The V segment lost 5 bases and the J segment 0 bases; nucleotides outside the gene matches: 6. The CDR3 DNA reads TGTGCCAGCAGTCCCCTAAGCGGGAGCTCCTACAATGAGCAGTTCTTC. Translated, it gives CASSPLSGSSYNEQFF.

The V and J genes are TRBV9 and TRBJ1-1; D unresolved. With 3 bases removed from V and 0 bases from J, the gap between germline ends came to 6 bases. The CDR3 contains 13 residues. Germline V gives CDR1 SGDLS, CDR2 YYNGEE. CDR3 residues: CASSAHMNTEAFF. CDR3 sequence (DNA): TGTGCCAGCAGCGCCCACATGAACACTGAAGCTTTCTTT. Filled out from reference TRBV9 and TRBJ1-1, the complete variable domain reads DSGVTQTPKHLITATGQRVTLRCSPRSGDLSVYWYQQSLDQGLQFLIQYYNGEERAKGNILERFSAQQFPDLHSELNLSSLELGDSALYFCASSAHMNTEAFFGQGTRLTVV.

This clone appeared a few times. The J gene is TRBJ2-3, the V gene TRBV18; D call uncertain. The V end lost 4 bases, the J end lost 6 bases, and 14 bases lay between the germline ends. The germline V gene encodes CDR1 KGHSH and CDR2 LQKENI. This CDR3 region has 14 residues. CDR3 sequence reads: CASSLTTPPDTQYF. The CDR3, as DNA: TGTGCCAGCTCACTTACGACCCCGCCCGATACGCAGTATTTT.

V and J are TRBV5-4 and TRBJ2-7; D may be TRBD1 or TRBD2 (5 bases each). Germline V gene data show CDR1 as SGHNT and CDR2 as YYREEE (reference sequence). V lost 4 bases to trimming and J lost 0 bases, with 11 bases between them. The CDR3 loop spans 14 amino acids. The CDR3 spells CASSRTGLSYEQYF. CDR3 nucleotides: TGTGCCAGCAGCCGAACGGGGCTCTCCTACGAGCAGTACTTC.

CDR3 loop: CATSRDPTGSETQYF. Here the CDR3 DNA reads TGTGCCACCAGCAGAGACCCGACAGGGTCAGAGACCCAGTACTTC. This chain connects TRBV15 to TRBJ2-5; 7 bases match TRBD1. There are 15 residues in the CDR3. V lost 0 bases, J lost 4 bases, and 5 bases stayed unmatched. Germline values: CDR1 LNHNV, CDR2 YYDKDF (reference sequence).

The chain carries TRBV5-4 and TRBJ2-7; D is possibly TRBD2 (7 bases). CDR3 size: 14 residues. Germline CDR1 and CDR2: SGHNT and YYREEE (reference sequence). V lost 1 base and J lost 4, with 12 bases in between. The CDR3 loop is CASSLRGALYEQYF. The CDR3 bases are TGTGCCAGCAGCTTGCGGGGGGCCCTGTACGAGCAGTACTTC. Complete variable domain (other parts from reference TRBV5-4 and TRBJ2-7): ETGVTQSPTHLIKTRGQQVTLRCSSQSGHNTVSWYQQALGQGPQFIFQYYREEENGRGNFPPRFSGLQFPNYSSELNVNALELDDSALYLCASSLRGALYEQYFGPGTRLTVT.

The chain is built from TRBV25-1 and TRBJ2-1; D gene ambiguous. The V gene lost 2 bases and the J gene lost 4 bases, with 21 bases spanning the gap. Germline V gene lookup returns CDR1 MGHDK and CDR2 SYGVNS. The CDR3 contains 18 residues. CDR3 loop: CASSENPTQVRGYNEQFF. The CDR3 coding sequence is TGTGCCAGCAGTGAAAACCCGACCCAGGTTAGAGGATACAATGAGCAGTTCTTC.

The CDR3 DNA reads TGCGCCAGCAGCTTGGGAGGGACCCCCTCGGAGTCGGCCCAGTACTTC. It is translated as CASSLGGTPSESAQYF. The rearrangement uses TRBV5-1 and TRBJ2-5; D possibly uses TRBD1 or TRBD2 (5 bases each). The CDR3 sequence is 16 residues long. V was trimmed by 0 bases and J by 9 bases, leaving 21 bases between them. CDR1 and CDR2 from the germline V gene are SGHRS and YFSETQ.

The chain couples TRBV5-1 to TRBJ2-3; D may match TRBD1 or TRBD2 (7 bases each). The germline V gene has CDR1 SGHRS and CDR2 YFSETQ. Trimming removed 0 bases from V and 3 bases from J, with 20 bases in between. The length of the CDR3 is 18 residues. The CDR3 loop reads CASSLDHPGGGRTDTQYF. CDR3 coding DNA: TGCGCCAGCAGCTTGGACCACCCAGGGGGGGGTCGGACAGATACGCAGTATTTT.

The V and J genes are TRBV6-5 and TRBJ1-3; tentative D call: TRBD1 (5 bases). This CDR3 is 13 amino acids long. The germline V and J ends were trimmed by 8 bases and 4 bases, with 12 bases remaining between them. Germline loops: CDR1 MNHEY, CDR2 SVGAGI. This CDR3 reads CASRRDLGNTIYF. For the CDR3, the DNA is TGTGCCAGCCGGCGGGACCTAGGAAACACCATATATTTT.

The genes are TRBV9 and TRBJ2-1; 11 nucleotides align to TRBD2. Germline CDR1 is SGDLS and CDR2 is YYNGEE. V shed 1 base, J shed 8 bases, and the junction held 8 bases outside the gene matches. The CDR3 has 16 residues. In DNA form, the CDR3 reads TGTGCCAGCAGCGTAACTAGCGGGAGTAGTTTAGATGAGCAGTTCTTC. Translating gives CASSVTSGSSLDEQFF.

In nucleotides, the CDR3 is TGCGCCAGCAGCTTGGTTGGGGCCAACGTCCTGACTTTC. Its translation: CASSLVGANVLTF. The V and J genes are TRBV5-1 and TRBJ2-6; D not certain. The germline V and J ends were trimmed by 0 bases and 3 bases, with 1 base remaining between them. Germline-derived CDR1 and CDR2 are SGHRS and YFSETQ. The CDR3 loop spans 13 amino acids.